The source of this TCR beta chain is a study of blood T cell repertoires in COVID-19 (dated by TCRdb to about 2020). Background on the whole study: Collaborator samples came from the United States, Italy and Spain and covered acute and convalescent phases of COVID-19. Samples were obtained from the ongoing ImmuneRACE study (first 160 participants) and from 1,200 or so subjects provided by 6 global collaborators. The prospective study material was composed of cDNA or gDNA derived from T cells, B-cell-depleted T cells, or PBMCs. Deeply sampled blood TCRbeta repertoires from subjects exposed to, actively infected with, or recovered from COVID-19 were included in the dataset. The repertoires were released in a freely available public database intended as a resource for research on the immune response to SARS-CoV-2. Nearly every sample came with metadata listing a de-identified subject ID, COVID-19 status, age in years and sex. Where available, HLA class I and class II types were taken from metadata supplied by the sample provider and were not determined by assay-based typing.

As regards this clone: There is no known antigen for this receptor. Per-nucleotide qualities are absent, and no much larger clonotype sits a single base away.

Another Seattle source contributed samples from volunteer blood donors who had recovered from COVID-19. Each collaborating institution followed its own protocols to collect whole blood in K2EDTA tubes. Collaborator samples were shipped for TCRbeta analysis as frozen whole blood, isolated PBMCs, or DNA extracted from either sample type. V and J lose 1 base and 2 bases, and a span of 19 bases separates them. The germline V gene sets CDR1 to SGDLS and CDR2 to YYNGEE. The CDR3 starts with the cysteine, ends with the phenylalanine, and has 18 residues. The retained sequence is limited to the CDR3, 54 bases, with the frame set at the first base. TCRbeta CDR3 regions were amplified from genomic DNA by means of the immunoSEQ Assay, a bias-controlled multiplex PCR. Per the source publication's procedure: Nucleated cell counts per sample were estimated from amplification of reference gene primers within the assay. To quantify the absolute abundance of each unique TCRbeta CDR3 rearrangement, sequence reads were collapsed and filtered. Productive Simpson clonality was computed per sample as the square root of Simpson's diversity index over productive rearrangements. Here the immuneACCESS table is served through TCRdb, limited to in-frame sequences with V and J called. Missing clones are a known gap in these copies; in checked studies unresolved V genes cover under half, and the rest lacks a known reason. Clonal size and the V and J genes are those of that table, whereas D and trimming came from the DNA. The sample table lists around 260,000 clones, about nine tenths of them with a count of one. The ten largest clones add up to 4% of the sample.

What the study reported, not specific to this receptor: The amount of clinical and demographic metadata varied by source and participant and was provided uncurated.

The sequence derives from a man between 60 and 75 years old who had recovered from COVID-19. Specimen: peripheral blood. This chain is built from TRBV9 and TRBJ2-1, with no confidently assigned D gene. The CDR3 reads CASSVSPQQLWAYNEQFF. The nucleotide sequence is TGTGCCAGCAGCGTAAGTCCCCAACAGTTATGGGCCTACAATGAGCAGTTCTTC.